This T cell receptor beta chain originates from a study of T-cell memory formation after mild COVID-19. Study-wide results and limits: Clones from the second wave (peaking day 37) had unconfirmed SARS-CoV-2 specificity. In pre-infection memory, a portion of responding clones appeared, which suggested that cross-reactive memory joined.

Only a few counts were recorded for this clonotype. Its specificity is unknown. With constant-segment primers, 5'RACE yielded cDNA libraries of TCR alpha and TCR beta that carried sample barcodes and UMIs. TCRdb reprocessed the 5' RACE reads via MiXCR and lists one record per CDR3 protein. The data show more than 250,000 distinct CDR3 sequences, under 20% seen once. The germline CDR1 and CDR2 sequences are SGHAT and FQNNGV. Trimming shortened V by 2 bases and J by 4 bases, and 12 bases separated the two germline ends. The CDR3 is 15 amino acids. Sequenced input: PBMCs or a T cell subset sorted from them (not recorded which). The chain employs TRBV11-2 and TRBJ1-3; D is unresolved. This receptor was taken from a man aged 18 to 29 who had mild COVID-19 (a few samples of this study predate the infection). Cell type and time point are not known. CDR3 bases: TGTGCCAGCAGCTTACGGGGTCCTTCGGGAAACACCATATATTTT. This codes for CASSLRGPSGNTIYF.